This T cell receptor (beta chain) was observed in a study of cytomegalovirus exposure and HLA in healthy donors (TCRdb year 2017). Looking at the study overall: In an earlier analysis of approximately 640 of the donors, roughly 300 Gb of sequence data and 117 million unique TCR beta sequences from 150 million to 200 million T cells were reported. An earlier analysis of approximately 500 of the donors applied high-throughput TCR beta sequencing to assess whether each TCR beta V gene segment acted as functional or pseudogenic. HLA typing covered class I and class II loci at four-digit resolution. Typing coverage differed by locus: A, B, C, DRB1 and DQB1 were typed in about 620-630 donors, DQA1 in about 510, DPA1 in 600 to 610, and DPB1 in roughly 470. A later analysis re-examined previously published TCR beta repertoires from 500 to 700 donors and added high-resolution HLA genotyping to investigate patterns of TCR occurrence. The study aimed to test whether cataloging public T cell receptors could reveal signatures of past pathogen exposure. A later genetic analysis took genome-wide SNP genotypes for about three fifths of the roughly 670 donors and used that subset as a discovery cohort. Several DR-DQ haplotypes were treated as single units for association and clustering because of strong linkage in the cohort. An early release that covered more than 550 HLA-typed donors contained approximately 300 gigabases of sequencing data and around 85 million unique TCR sequences. All discovery cohort repertoires had been generated using a single sequencing platform. Donor age, sex, ethnicity and CMV serostatus were compiled alongside the repertoire data. Using immunosequencing, the study profiled T cell repertoires from 550 to 750 subjects and related those repertoires to cytomegalovirus serostatus. Among the roughly 400 genotyped donors, around 81% belonged to the genetic ancestry cluster associated with self-reported Caucasian donors. The study combined high-throughput TCR immunosequencing, statistical association of individual TCRs with disease status, and machine learning to predict cytomegalovirus infection status. A separate validation cohort of 100 to 150 different subjects was used in addition to the roughly 670-subject first cohort. The later analysis used no new phenotypic data to find candidate immune exposures, relying instead on TCR beta sequences and their occurrence across donors. On average, 235,054 unique TCR beta nucleotide sequences were sequenced per donor among 300 to 500 genotyped donors of the cohort, with around 19% of those sequences being non-productive.

Notes on this clone: It has no known antigen specificity.

Trimming accounts for 1 base at V and 4 bases at J, while the number of junction bases matched to no gene is 10. CDR1 and CDR2 are drawn from the germline V gene: LGHNA, YSLEER. The CDR3 starts with the cysteine, ends with the phenylalanine, and has 18 residues. Of all the DNA, just the CDR3 is kept, 54 bases in frame from base 1. The cohort consisted of 650 to 700 healthy bone marrow donors. All cohort members were sampled while nominally healthy, although unrecorded immune exposures were likely present. The donor was CMV seronegative and belonged to the group of 352 seronegative cohort members. A peripheral blood sample was provided by each donor, and peripheral blood mononuclear cells were used for TCR beta sequencing. The Qiagen DNeasy Blood Extraction Kit was used to extract genomic DNA from the blood cell samples. Study-wide findings and limitations: The presence/absence analyses assumed that sequencing depth was roughly uniform across donors, and that assumption may not be true. In both the original and validation cohorts, the classifier was reported to diagnose cytomegalovirus status with high specificity and sensitivity. The study gave a list of 150 to 200 TCR beta chains associated with cytomegalovirus. Broadly in line with IMGT annotations, most TCR beta V segments showed up in productive rearrangements about 87% or about 30% of the time in an earlier analysis of a few hundred of the donors. In a later analysis, most CMV-associated TCR beta chains were found to appear HLA-restricted, with HLA associations seemingly driven largely by CMV exposure. The sequencing pipeline was judged likely to have produced a cluster of highly shared sequence variants as a technical artifact. Only TCR beta chains were sequenced in this cohort, and the absence of alpha or paired-chain data limited detectable features. Correlated functional status among segregating V segments might be attributable to linkage disequilibrium, but an unknown experimental factor could not be ruled out. When HLA alleles, especially DR and DQ, strongly co-occurred, attributing TCR associations to individual alleles was difficult. V-gene and J-gene trimming of TCR beta chains was associated with a missense DCLRE1C variant in a later genetic analysis, and the association was replicated in an independent cohort. According to the authors, the approach could potentially be generalized to other disease states and immunological phenotypes. In a later analysis, some 17,000 TCR beta sequences were associated with specific HLA alleles at a false discovery rate of 0.05. The only immune exposure information available for the cohort was CMV serostatus. Because counts were too low, 15 to 20 rarely observed V segments, including chromosome 9 orphons, were excluded from the earlier analysis of fewer than 650 of the donors. Some IMGT-functional V segments, including TRBV6-2 and TRBV6-3, could not be told apart with the 87-base-pair reads, so those segments were excluded. A later analysis found that TCR association rates varied across HLA loci, with DRB1 alleles showing the most associated TCRs and HLA-C alleles the fewest. In a later analysis, HLA-associated TCR beta chains showed more clonal expansion and lower generation probabilities than non-associated chains that were equally common. Several of the top co-occurrence clusters appeared to be linked to parvovirus B19, influenza, CMV and Epstein-Barr virus, according to a later analysis. Most TCR sequences were seen in very few donors, while some public TCRs were found in many individuals. In vitro tests confirmed that a few of the cytomegalovirus-associated TCR beta chains recognize cytomegalovirus antigens. A further reported finding was that TCR beta sequences accurately predicted the HLA-A and HLA-B alleles for most subjects in the first cohort. HLA typing was unavailable for some donors at each locus, so association tests used only the typed subset. According to a later genetic analysis, donors in an Asian-associated ancestry cluster had fewer N-insertions in productive TCRs than the approximately 690-donor mean.

The library relied on the immunoSEQ multiplex PCR assay. The multiplex PCR relied on a mix of 60 forward primers for TCR Vbeta segments and 13 reverse primers for TCR Jbeta segments. The CDR3 region of rearranged TCR beta genes was amplified from genomic DNA with a multiplex PCR assay. The amplified TCR beta libraries were sequenced on the Illumina HiSeq System as 87-base-pair reads. Per the source publication's procedure: In a later analysis, tens of millions of unique TCR beta chains were counted across the approximately 640 repertoires, and roughly 11 million of these chains were shared by at least two donors. To remove PCR and sequencing errors, raw reads were error-corrected and collapsed into unique sequences using a nearest-neighbor algorithm that merged closely related sequences. V, D and J gene segments were assigned by aligning CDR3 sequences to IMGT reference sequences. For a sequence to be retained, at least a six-nucleotide match to both a V gene segment and a J gene segment was required. A rearrangement counted as productive if the CDR3 had no stop codons and remained in frame with V and J, and every other rearrangement counted as non-productive. CDR3 was defined by IMGT convention, running from the second conserved V-encoded cysteine to the conserved J-encoded phenylalanine. In an earlier analysis of approximately 500 of the donors, sequences lacking an unambiguous match to a single V gene segment were excluded. In an earlier analysis of a few hundred of the donors, a V segment was called functional when productive rearrangements were above 56.7%, and segregating when the standard deviation between donors exceeded 5%. To diagnose cytomegalovirus status from the catalog of TCR beta chain sequences, a statistical classification framework was built. A later analysis assigned V and J genes by comparing TCR nucleotide sequences with IMGT/GENE-DB human TR gene sequences. In a later analysis, CDR3 sequences and most-parsimonious VDJ recombination scenarios were assigned using the TCRdist pipeline. In a later analysis, each TCR beta chain was defined by its CDR3 amino acid sequence together with its V-gene family, and reads lacking a unique V-gene family were excluded. As a way to deal with suspected cross-contamination and a sequencing artifact, a later analysis dropped hundreds of nucleotide sequences that were highly shared and had low generation probability. In a later analysis, a clonal expansion index was calculated for each public chain from normalized within-repertoire ranks of inferred template counts. A later analysis computed generation probabilities with a VDJ recombination model fitted to out-of-frame rearrangements, and checked the results against IGoR. In a later analysis, TCR-TCR, TCR-HLA and TCR-CMV co-occurrence was scored with hypergeometric tests, and a repertoire-size bias correction was applied to TCR pairs. False discovery rates were estimated in a later analysis by permuting HLA or CMV assignments 20 times. In a later analysis, co-occurring TCRs were grouped with DBSCAN, and TCRdist sequence similarity was added when clustering was performed within HLA-allele-positive subsets. Co-occurrence clustering excluded repertoires with fewer than 30,000 or more than 120,000 public chains, plus five with anomalous nucleotide sharing. Held by TCRdb, this immuneACCESS table contains in-frame sequences only and omits some clones. Under half of the omission traces to an unresolved V gene where checked; the cause of the rest is unknown. V and J calls plus clone size are reproduced from that table; the DNA served to infer D and trimming. The table for this sample lists 100,000 or so clones. The ten largest clones take up 0.5% to 0.7% of the sample.

Recombination connected TRBV4-3 to TRBJ1-3, and TRBD1 matches 10 of the central bases. The sequencing input was PBMCs. The TCR sequence derives from a man aged 45-65 years in good health and CMV-seronegative. The CDR3 protein is CASSQAVGDRGRGNTIYF. The nucleotides read TGCGCCAGCAGCCAAGCGGTAGGAGACAGGGGGCGAGGAAACACCATATATTTT.